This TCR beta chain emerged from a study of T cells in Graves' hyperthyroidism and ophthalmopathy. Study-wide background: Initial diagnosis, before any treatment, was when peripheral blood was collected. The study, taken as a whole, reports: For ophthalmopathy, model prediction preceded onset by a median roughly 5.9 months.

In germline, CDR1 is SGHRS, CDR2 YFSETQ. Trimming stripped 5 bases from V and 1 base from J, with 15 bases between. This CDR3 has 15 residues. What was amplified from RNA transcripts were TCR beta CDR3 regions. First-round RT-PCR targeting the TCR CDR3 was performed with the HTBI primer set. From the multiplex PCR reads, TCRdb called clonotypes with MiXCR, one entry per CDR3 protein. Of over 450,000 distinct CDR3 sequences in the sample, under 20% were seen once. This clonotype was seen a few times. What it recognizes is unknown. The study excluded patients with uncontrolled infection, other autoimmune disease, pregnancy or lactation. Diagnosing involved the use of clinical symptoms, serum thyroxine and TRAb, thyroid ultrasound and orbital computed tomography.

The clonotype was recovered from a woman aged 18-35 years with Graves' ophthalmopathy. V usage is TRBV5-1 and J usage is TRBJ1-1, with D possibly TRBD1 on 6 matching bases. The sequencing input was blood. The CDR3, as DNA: TGCGCCAGCAGACAAAAACAGGGCACGAACACTGAAGCTTTCTTT. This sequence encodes CASRQKQGTNTEAFF.